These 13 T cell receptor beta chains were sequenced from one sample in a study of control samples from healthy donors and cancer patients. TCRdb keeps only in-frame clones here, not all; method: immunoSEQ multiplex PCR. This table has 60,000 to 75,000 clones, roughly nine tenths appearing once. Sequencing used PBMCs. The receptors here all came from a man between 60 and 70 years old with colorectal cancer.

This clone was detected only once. CDR3 protein: CASSSNRNIQYF. The DNA for the CDR3 is TGTGCCAGCAGTTCTAACCGAAACATTCAGTACTTC. The chain uses TRBV12-3 or TRBV12-4 and TRBJ2-4; D is undetermined. Trimming stripped 4 bases from V and 6 bases from J, with 7 bases between. The CDR3 covers 12 residues.

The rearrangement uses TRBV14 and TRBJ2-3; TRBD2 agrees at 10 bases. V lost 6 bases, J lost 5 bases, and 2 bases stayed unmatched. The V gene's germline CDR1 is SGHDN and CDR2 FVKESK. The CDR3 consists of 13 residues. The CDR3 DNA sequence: TGTGCCAGCAGAACTAGCGGGGAAGATACGCAGTATTTT. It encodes CASRTSGEDTQYF.

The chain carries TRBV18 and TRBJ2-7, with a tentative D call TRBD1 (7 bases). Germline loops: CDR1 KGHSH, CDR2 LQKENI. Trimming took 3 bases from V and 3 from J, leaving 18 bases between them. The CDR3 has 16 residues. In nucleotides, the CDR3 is TGTGCCAGCTCACCCGGGACAGCCTCGGGACTCTACGAGCAGTACTTC. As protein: CASSPGTASGLYEQYF.

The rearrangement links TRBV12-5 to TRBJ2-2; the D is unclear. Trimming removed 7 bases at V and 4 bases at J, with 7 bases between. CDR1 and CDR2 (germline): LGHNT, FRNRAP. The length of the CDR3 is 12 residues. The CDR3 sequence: CASVPGTGELFF. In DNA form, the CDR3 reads TGTGCTAGTGTCCCGGGCACCGGGGAGCTGTTTTTT. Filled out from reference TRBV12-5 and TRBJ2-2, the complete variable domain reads DARVTQTPRHKVTEMGQEVTMRCQPILGHNTVFWYRQTMMQGLELLAYFRNRAPLDDSGMPKDRFSAEMPDATLATLKIQPSEPRDSAVYFCASVPGTGELFFGEGSRLTVL.

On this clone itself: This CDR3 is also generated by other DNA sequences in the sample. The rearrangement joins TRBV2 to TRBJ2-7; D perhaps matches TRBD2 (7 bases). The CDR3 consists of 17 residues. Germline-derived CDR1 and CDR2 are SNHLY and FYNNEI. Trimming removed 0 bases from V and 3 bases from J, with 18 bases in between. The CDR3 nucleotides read TGTGCCAGCAGTGAAGCGGAGGGGGAGGGTTGGGACTACGAGCAGTACTTC. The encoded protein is CASSEAEGEGWDYEQYF.

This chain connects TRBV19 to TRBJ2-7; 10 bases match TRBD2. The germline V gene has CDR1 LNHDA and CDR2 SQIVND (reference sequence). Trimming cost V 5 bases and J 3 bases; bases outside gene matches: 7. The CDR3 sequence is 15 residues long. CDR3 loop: CASSSPGLALYEQYF. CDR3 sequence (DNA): TGTGCCAGTAGTTCGCCGGGACTAGCGCTCTACGAGCAGTACTTC.

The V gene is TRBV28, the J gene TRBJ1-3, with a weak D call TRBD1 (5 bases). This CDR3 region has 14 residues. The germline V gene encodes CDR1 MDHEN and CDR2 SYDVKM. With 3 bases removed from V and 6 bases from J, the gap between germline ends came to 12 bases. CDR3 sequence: CASSFADSLNTIYF. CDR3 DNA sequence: TGTGCCAGCAGTTTTGCCGACAGCCTAAACACCATATATTTT.

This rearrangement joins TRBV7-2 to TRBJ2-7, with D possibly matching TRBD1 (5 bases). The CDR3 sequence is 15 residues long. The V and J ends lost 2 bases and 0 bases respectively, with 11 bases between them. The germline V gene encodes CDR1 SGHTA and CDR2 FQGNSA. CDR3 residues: CASSLMAGHSYEQYF. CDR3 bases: TGTGCCAGCAGCTTAATGGCAGGGCACTCCTACGAGCAGTACTTC.

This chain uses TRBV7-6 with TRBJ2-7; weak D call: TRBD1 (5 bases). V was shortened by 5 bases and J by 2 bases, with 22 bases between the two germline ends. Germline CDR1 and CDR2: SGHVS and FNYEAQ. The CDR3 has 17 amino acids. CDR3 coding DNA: TGTGCCAGCAGCCCATACACAGGAACCGGATCTACCTACGAGCAGTACTTC. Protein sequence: CASSPYTGTGSTYEQYF.

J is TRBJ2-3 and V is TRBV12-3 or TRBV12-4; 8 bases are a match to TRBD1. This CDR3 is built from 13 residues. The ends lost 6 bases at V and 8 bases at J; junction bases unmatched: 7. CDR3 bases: TGTGCCAGCAGGCAAAGACAGGGGCGTACGCAGTATTTT. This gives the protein CASRQRQGRTQYF.

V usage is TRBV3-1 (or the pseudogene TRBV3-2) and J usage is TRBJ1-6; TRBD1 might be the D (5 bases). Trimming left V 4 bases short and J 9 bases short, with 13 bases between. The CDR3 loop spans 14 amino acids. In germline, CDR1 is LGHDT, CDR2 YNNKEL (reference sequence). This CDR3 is CASSLGAATSPLHF. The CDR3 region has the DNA TGTGCCAGCAGCCTAGGGGCAGCCACTTCACCCCTCCACTTT.

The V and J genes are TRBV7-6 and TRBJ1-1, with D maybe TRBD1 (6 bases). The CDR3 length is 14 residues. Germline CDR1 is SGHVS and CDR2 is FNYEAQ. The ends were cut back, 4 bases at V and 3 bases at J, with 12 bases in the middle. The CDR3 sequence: CASSSQGGHTEAFF. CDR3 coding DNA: TGTGCCAGCAGCTCACAGGGCGGACACACTGAAGCTTTCTTT.

CDR3 sequence reads: CAISERGAPSTDTQYF. The CDR3 coding sequence is TGTGCCATCAGTGAAAGAGGGGCCCCTAGCACAGATACGCAGTATTTT. The rearrangement uses TRBV10-3 and TRBJ2-3; D could derive from TRBD1 or TRBD2 (5 bases each). V was trimmed by 3 bases and J by 0 bases, leaving 13 bases between them. Looked up from germline, CDR1 is ENHRY and CDR2 is SYGVKD. This CDR3 is built from 16 residues.